Below, 13 T cell receptor beta chains from the same sample are listed, as sequenced in a study of blood T cell repertoires in COVID-19. The data were produced by immunoSEQ multiplex PCR, yet TCRdb's version contains in-frame clones alone and is incomplete. The table has 99,000 or so clones, 81% seen once; the top ten hold more than 30%. The sequenced material came from peripheral blood. The source of these receptors is a man older than 75 with acute or convalescent COVID-19.

The chain carries TRBV6-5 and TRBJ1-2; 7 bases map to TRBD1. Trimming cost V 6 bases and J 8 bases; bases outside gene matches: 15. The V gene's germline CDR1 is MNHEY and CDR2 SVGAGI. There are 15 residues in the CDR3. The CDR3 DNA reads as TGTGCCAGCAGACAAACCGGGACAGTAAGAGACGGCTACACCTTC. Its translation: CASRQTGTVRDGYTF.

The V gene is TRBV6-5, the J gene TRBJ1-1, with D tentatively TRBD1 (5 bases). Germline assignment: CDR1 MNHEY and CDR2 SVGAGI. Trimming pared 2 bases from V and 4 bases from J, leaving 11 bases between. This CDR3 region has 14 residues. CDR3 nucleotide sequence: TGTGCCAGCAGTTACGGGGGAGGTACCACTGAAGCTTTCTTT. Protein product: CASSYGGGTTEAFF.

The chain employs TRBV9 and TRBJ1-1; a possible D gene is TRBD1 (5 bases). Germline V lookup: CDR1 SGDLS, CDR2 YYNGEE. The CDR3 has 14 residues. Trimming pared 0 bases from V and 3 bases from J, leaving 9 bases between. The DNA of the CDR3 is TGTGCCAGCAGCGTAGACCCGGGGGACACTGAAGCTTTCTTT. It specifies CASSVDPGDTEAFF.

The rearrangement joins TRBV19 to TRBJ2-2, with TRBD2 identical over 12 bases. Looked up from germline, CDR1 is LNHDA and CDR2 is SQIVND (reference sequence). The junction had 5 bases not matched to a gene; V was cut back by 8 bases and J by 4 bases. This CDR3 has 15 amino acids. The CDR3 DNA is TGTGCCAGTGGGTGGACTAGCGGGGTCACCGGGGAGCTGTTTTTT. The encoded protein is CASGWTSGVTGELFF.

CDR3 amino acids: CASTRILGEKLFF. The CDR3 nucleotides are TGTGCCAGCACCAGGATACTGGGTGAAAAACTGTTTTTT. The chain couples TRBV12-3 or TRBV12-4 to TRBJ1-4; D gene ambiguous. CDR3 length: 13 residues. With 7 bases removed from V and 7 bases from J, the gap between germline ends came to 13 bases.

The CDR3 DNA is TGTGCCAGCAGCTTAGCTGGGGCTGCCTACGAGCAGTACTTC. It yields the protein CASSLAGAAYEQYF. The V call is TRBV7-2, the J call TRBJ2-7; D is possibly TRBD1 (5 bases). CDR1 and CDR2 (germline): SGHTA, FQGNSA. The CDR3 totals 14 residues. V was pared by 0 bases and J by 2 bases, with 8 bases between. Supplemented by reference TRBV7-2 and TRBJ2-7, the full variable domain reads GAGVSQSPSNKVTEKGKDVELRCDPISGHTALYWYRQSLGQGLEFLIYFQGNSAPDKSGLPSDRFSAERTGGSVSTLTIQRTQQEDSAVYLCASSLAGAAYEQYFGPGTRLTVT.

The chain recombines TRBV7-3 with TRBJ2-3; 14 nucleotides match TRBD2. The CDR3 loop spans 16 amino acids. Germline V CDR1 and CDR2: SGHTA, FQGTGA. V lost 4 bases to trimming and J lost 4 bases; unmatched junction nucleotides: 4. The CDR3 sequence is CASSSGLAGAADTQYF. The CDR3 DNA follows: TGTGCCAGCAGCTCGGGACTAGCGGGAGCCGCAGATACGCAGTATTTT.

The chain is built from TRBV2 and TRBJ2-7; TRBD2 matches at 11 bases. J lost 7 bases, V lost 5 bases, and 10 bases had no gene match. Per germline, CDR1 SNHLY and CDR2 FYNNEI. The CDR3 has 15 residues. CDR3 loop: CASSRGTSGLMEQYF. In nucleotides, the CDR3 is TGTGCCAGCAGTCGCGGGACTAGCGGACTTATGGAGCAGTACTTC.

In this sample, this clone turned up once. J is TRBJ1-2 and V is TRBV5-1; D is perhaps TRBD1 (6 bases). CDR1 is SGHRS and CDR2 is YFSETQ in the germline V gene. The V end was cut by 4 bases, the J end by 4 bases, with 11 bases between. CDR3 size: 13 residues. CDR3: CASSLPDSYGYTF. The CDR3 coding sequence is TGCGCCAGCAGCCTACCGGACAGCTATGGCTACACCTTC.

This chain links TRBV7-9 with TRBJ1-4, with 10 bases lining up with TRBD1. This CDR3 region has 16 residues. Per germline, CDR1 SEHNR and CDR2 FQNEAQ (reference sequence). Trimming cost V 5 bases and J 4 bases; bases outside gene matches: 7. CDR3 bases: TGTGCCAGCAGCCGACAGGGGGCGAAGTATAATGAAAAACTGTTTTTT. This sequence encodes CASSRQGAKYNEKLFF.

The chain links TRBV30 to TRBJ2-1, with D unresolved. From germline, CDR1 is GTSNPN and CDR2 SVGIG (reference sequence). Between the trimmed V and J ends, which lost 2 bases and 6 bases, there was a span of 11 bases. This CDR3 is built from 13 residues. CDR3 DNA: TGTGCCTGGAGTACACAGCCGGTCAATGAGCAGTTCTTC. Protein sequence: CAWSTQPVNEQFF.

This clone turned up a few times. The chain uses TRBV4-1 and TRBJ1-6; D unresolved. From germline, CDR1 is MGHRA and CDR2 YSYEKL. This CDR3 has 13 amino acids. The V end was cut by 0 bases, the J end by 7 bases, with 4 bases between. CDR3 sequence: CASSQDRNSPLHF. CDR3 coding DNA: TGCGCCAGCAGCCAAGACAGAAATTCACCCCTCCACTTT.

The V gene is TRBV19, the J gene TRBJ1-5; TRBD1 aligns across 7 bases. This CDR3 spans 16 amino acids. CDR1 is LNHDA, CDR2 SQIVND, per germline (reference sequence). Trimming cost V 4 bases and J 0 bases; bases outside gene matches: 6. The CDR3 sequence is CASSRGQRYSNQPQHF. The CDR3 DNA reads TGTGCCAGTAGTAGGGGACAGAGATATAGCAATCAGCCCCAGCATTTT.